The rows below give T cell receptor beta chains drawn from one sample of a study of blood T cell repertoires in COVID-19. Profiled with immunoSEQ multiplex PCR; TCRdb holds only in-frame clones, not every one. The top ten clones hold roughly 2.5% of a sample with roughly 150,000 clones, 80% to 90% of them seen once. Sequencing was carried out using peripheral blood. The receptors originated from a woman at least 80 years old with COVID-19, enrolled during active disease. CDR3s include the opening cysteine and the closing phenylalanine or tryptophan. D genes are given only for firm matches. The size field is filled for only some rows; it gives once, few, many or a size class.

V gene: TRBV3-1/TRBV3-2
D gene: TRBD2
J gene: TRBJ2-1
CDR3 length: 13
clone size: few
CDR3 protein: CASSPPGTSGRIF
CDR3 DNA: TGTGCCAGCAGCCCTCCCGGGACTAGCGGGAGGATCTTC

V gene: TRBV5-1
D gene: -
J gene: TRBJ2-6
CDR3 length: 16
clone size: -
CDR3 protein: CASSRLVHGGANVLTF
CDR3 DNA: TGCGCCAGCAGCCGCCTAGTTCACGGTGGGGCCAACGTCCTGACTTTC

V gene: TRBV13
D gene: TRBD1
J gene: TRBJ1-2
CDR3 length: 14
clone size: -
CDR3 protein: CASSPDRGNYGYTF
CDR3 DNA: TGTGCCAGCAGCCCGGACAGGGGCAACTATGGCTACACCTTC

V gene: TRBV6-5
D gene: -
J gene: TRBJ1-4
CDR3 length: 16
clone size: -
CDR3 protein: CASSYRVIGADEKLFF
CDR3 DNA: TGTGCCAGCAGTTACCGGGTTATTGGAGCCGATGAAAAACTGTTTTTT

V gene: TRBV18
D gene: TRBD1
J gene: TRBJ1-1
CDR3 length: 14
clone size: -
CDR3 protein: CASSLGQMNTEAFF
CDR3 DNA: TGTGCCAGCTCACTGGGACAGATGAACACTGAAGCTTTCTTT

V gene: TRBV5-1
D gene: -
J gene: TRBJ2-3
CDR3 length: 14
clone size: -
CDR3 protein: CASSRGSYTDTQYF
CDR3 DNA: TGCGCCAGCAGCCGGGGGAGTTACACAGATACGCAGTATTTT

V gene: TRBV9
D gene: -
J gene: TRBJ2-3
CDR3 length: 14
clone size: -
CDR3 protein: CASSVMSRLDTQYF
CDR3 DNA: TGTGCCAGCAGCGTAATGAGTCGCCTAGATACGCAGTATTTT

V gene: TRBV19
D gene: -
J gene: TRBJ2-7
CDR3 length: 14
clone size: once
CDR3 protein: CASSRTDVSYEQYF
CDR3 DNA: TGTGCCAGTAGTAGGACAGACGTCTCCTACGAGCAGTACTTC

V gene: TRBV29-1
D gene: TRBD1
J gene: TRBJ1-4
CDR3 length: 14
clone size: -
CDR3 protein: CSVHDRGSFEKLFF
CDR3 DNA: TGCAGCGTCCATGACAGGGGCAGTTTTGAAAAACTGTTTTTT

V gene: TRBV6-1
D gene: -
J gene: TRBJ1-5
CDR3 length: 17
clone size: -
CDR3 protein: CASSERSDLGSNQPQHF
CDR3 DNA: TGTGCCAGCAGTGAGAGGTCAGACCTTGGGAGCAATCAGCCCCAGCATTTT

V gene: TRBV27
D gene: -
J gene: TRBJ2-3
CDR3 length: 15
clone size: -
CDR3 protein: CASSLTPDRTDTQYF
CDR3 DNA: TGTGCCAGCAGCCTGACACCGGATCGGACAGATACGCAGTATTTT

V gene: TRBV18
D gene: -
J gene: TRBJ1-1
CDR3 length: 16
clone size: few
CDR3 protein: CASSENSIGGRTEAFF
CDR3 DNA: TGTGCCAGCTCCGAGAATTCGATCGGGGGGAGGACTGAAGCTTTCTTT

V gene: TRBV5-1
D gene: TRBD1
J gene: TRBJ2-3
CDR3 length: 15
clone size: -
CDR3 protein: CASSLGQGASDTQYF
CDR3 DNA: TGCGCCAGCAGCTTAGGACAGGGGGCATCAGATACGCAGTATTTT

V gene: TRBV27
D gene: TRBD2
J gene: TRBJ2-7
CDR3 length: 14
clone size: -
CDR3 protein: CASAFSGRAYEQYF
CDR3 DNA: TGTGCCAGCGCTTTTAGCGGGAGGGCCTACGAGCAGTACTTC

V gene: TRBV5-4
D gene: TRBD2
J gene: TRBJ2-1
CDR3 length: 13
clone size: -
CDR3 protein: CASRLAGFNEQFF
CDR3 DNA: TGTGCCAGCAGATTAGCGGGTTTCAATGAGCAGTTCTTC

V gene: TRBV28
D gene: TRBD2
J gene: TRBJ2-2
CDR3 length: 16
clone size: -
CDR3 protein: CASTPSGRAYAGELFF
CDR3 DNA: TGTGCCAGCACCCCTAGCGGGAGGGCCTACGCCGGGGAGCTGTTTTTT

V gene: TRBV7-3
D gene: TRBD1
J gene: TRBJ2-7
CDR3 length: 22
clone size: -
CDR3 protein: CASSSKVYGGQGTGDPSYEQYF
CDR3 DNA: TGTGCCAGCAGCTCAAAGGTGTATGGGGGACAGGGAACGGGGGACCCATCCTACGAGCAGTACTTC

V gene: TRBV6-5
D gene: TRBD1
J gene: TRBJ2-3
CDR3 length: 15
clone size: once
CDR3 protein: CASSLTGVGTDTQYF
CDR3 DNA: TGTGCCAGCAGTCTGACAGGGGTTGGCACAGATACGCAGTATTTT

V gene: TRBV4-3
D gene: -
J gene: TRBJ2-1
CDR3 length: 14
clone size: -
CDR3 protein: CASSLLDRGNEQFF
CDR3 DNA: TGCGCCAGCAGCCTTCTAGATCGAGGCAATGAGCAGTTCTTC

V gene: TRBV30
D gene: -
J gene: TRBJ2-7
CDR3 length: 12
clone size: once
CDR3 protein: CAWSRNAYEQYF
CDR3 DNA: TGTGCCTGGTCCCGTAATGCCTACGAGCAGTACTTC

V gene: TRBV11-2
D gene: -
J gene: TRBJ2-2
CDR3 length: 15
clone size: -
CDR3 protein: CASSLQGDGTGELFF
CDR3 DNA: TGTGCCAGCAGCCTCCAAGGAGACGGCACCGGGGAGCTGTTTTTT

V gene: TRBV14
D gene: -
J gene: TRBJ2-7
CDR3 length: 14
clone size: -
CDR3 protein: CASSSRTTETKQYF
CDR3 DNA: TGTGCCAGCAGCTCGCGGACTACGGAGACGAAGCAGTACTTC

V gene: TRBV7-2
D gene: -
J gene: TRBJ1-2
CDR3 length: 18
clone size: -
CDR3 protein: CASSSGTRRTVTTDGYTF
CDR3 DNA: TGTGCCAGCAGCTCCGGAACAAGAAGGACAGTCACCACAGATGGCTACACCTTC

V gene: TRBV18
D gene: TRBD1
J gene: TRBJ1-2
CDR3 length: 15
clone size: -
CDR3 protein: CASSPQQGALVGYTF
CDR3 DNA: TGTGCCAGCTCACCGCAACAGGGGGCCCTTGTAGGCTACACCTTC

V gene: TRBV7-8
D gene: TRBD2
J gene: TRBJ2-7
CDR3 length: 16
clone size: -
CDR3 protein: CASSLGLAVISAAQYF
CDR3 DNA: TGTGCCAGCAGCTTGGGACTAGCGGTCATATCGGCCGCGCAGTACTTC

V gene: TRBV7-8
D gene: -
J gene: TRBJ2-7
CDR3 length: 13
clone size: -
CDR3 protein: CASSFTTGYEQYF
CDR3 DNA: TGTGCCAGCAGCTTCACGACAGGCTACGAGCAGTACTTC

V gene: TRBV19
D gene: TRBD1
J gene: TRBJ1-1
CDR3 length: 14
clone size: -
CDR3 protein: CASSGGTGGLQAFF
CDR3 DNA: TGTGCCAGTAGTGGGGGGACAGGGGGACTCCAAGCTTTCTTT

V gene: TRBV7-2
D gene: -
J gene: TRBJ1-6
CDR3 length: 19
clone size: -
CDR3 protein: CASSLRGTRGSSYNSPLHF
CDR3 DNA: TGTGCCAGCAGCTTAAGGGGGACGAGGGGGAGCTCCTATAATTCACCCCTCCACTTT

V gene: TRBV9
D gene: TRBD1
J gene: TRBJ1-2
CDR3 length: 15
clone size: -
CDR3 protein: CASSANRGREYGYTF
CDR3 DNA: TGTGCCAGCAGCGCAAACAGGGGGAGGGAATATGGCTACACCTTC